Listed below are T cell receptor beta chains from one sample, sequenced in a study of CD8+ T cells in alopecia areata. Produced via immunoSEQ multiplex PCR; TCRdb's table is partial and in-frame only. The table has approximately 180,000 clones, 50% to 70% seen once. Source: CD4+ T cells sorted from blood, taken at week 0. All receptors come from a human donor with alopecia areata. The CDR3 runs from the conserved cysteine through the conserved F or W. The order of the fields is J gene, D gene, clone size, V gene, CDR3 protein, CDR3 DNA. D genes are given only for firm matches. Some rows mark clone size as missing; the rest say once, few, many or name a class of expanded clone.

j_call: TRBJ1-2
d_call: TRBD1
clone_size: -
v_call: TRBV30
cdr3_aa: CAWHRGRLDGYTF
cdr3_nt: TGTGCCTGGCACAGGGGGCGTCTTGATGGCTACACCTTC

j_call: TRBJ2-7
d_call: TRBD2
clone_size: -
v_call: TRBV29-1
cdr3_aa: CSGVTSGLGEQYF
cdr3_nt: TGCAGCGGAGTGACTAGCGGCCTGGGGGAGCAGTACTTC

j_call: TRBJ2-1
d_call: TRBD1
clone_size: few
v_call: TRBV29-1
cdr3_aa: CSVPDRGSYNEQFF
cdr3_nt: TGCAGCGTCCCCGACAGGGGCTCCTACAATGAGCAGTTCTTC

j_call: TRBJ2-6
d_call: -
clone_size: -
v_call: TRBV2
cdr3_aa: CASTLGSGARTAGANVLTF
cdr3_nt: TGTGCCAGCACTCTGGGGTCGGGGGCGAGGACGGCTGGGGCCAACGTCCTGACTTTC

j_call: TRBJ1-1
d_call: -
clone_size: -
v_call: TRBV10-3
cdr3_aa: CAISEIKGQTRKAFF
cdr3_nt: TGTGCCATCAGTGAGATCAAAGGGCAAACACGTAAAGCTTTCTTT

j_call: TRBJ2-2
d_call: -
clone_size: once
v_call: TRBV5-1
cdr3_aa: CASSRDDPTGELFF
cdr3_nt: TGCGCCAGCAGCCGAGACGATCCCACCGGGGAGCTGTTTTTT

j_call: TRBJ1-2
d_call: TRBD1
clone_size: few
v_call: TRBV10-3
cdr3_aa: CAISIDRDNGYTF
cdr3_nt: TGTGCCATCAGCATAGACAGGGATAATGGCTACACCTTC

j_call: TRBJ2-3
d_call: -
clone_size: -
v_call: TRBV2
cdr3_aa: CASSAIGQTDTQYF
cdr3_nt: TGTGCCAGCAGTGCGATAGGTCAGACAGATACGCAGTATTTT

j_call: TRBJ2-1
d_call: TRBD2
clone_size: -
v_call: TRBV6-1
cdr3_aa: CASSSGTSGGYEQFF
cdr3_nt: TGTGCCAGCAGTAGCGGGACTAGCGGTGGCTATGAGCAGTTCTTC

j_call: TRBJ2-2
d_call: -
clone_size: -
v_call: TRBV5-1
cdr3_aa: CASSLTTTPNTGELFF
cdr3_nt: TGCGCCAGCAGCTTAACGACGACGCCTAACACCGGGGAGCTGTTTTTT

j_call: TRBJ1-4
d_call: -
clone_size: -
v_call: TRBV2
cdr3_aa: CASSAGSRGEKLFF
cdr3_nt: TGTGCCAGCAGCGCAGGGTCCCGTGGTGAAAAACTGTTTTTT

j_call: TRBJ2-5
d_call: TRBD1
clone_size: -
v_call: TRBV5-1
cdr3_aa: CASSRGQGRTETQYF
cdr3_nt: TGCGCCAGCAGCCGAGGACAGGGTAGGACGGAGACCCAGTACTTC

j_call: TRBJ2-3
d_call: TRBD1
clone_size: -
v_call: TRBV6-1
cdr3_aa: CASSELFARTGGRDTQYF
cdr3_nt: TGTGCCAGCAGTGAATTATTCGCGAGGACAGGGGGCAGAGATACGCAGTATTTT

j_call: TRBJ2-3
d_call: -
clone_size: few
v_call: TRBV6-5
cdr3_aa: CASSRTGPDTQYF
cdr3_nt: TGTGCCAGCAGTCGCACAGGGCCAGATACGCAGTATTTT

j_call: TRBJ1-2
d_call: -
clone_size: -
v_call: TRBV29-1
cdr3_aa: CSVLGSYGYTF
cdr3_nt: TGCAGCGTTCTCGGGTCCTATGGCTACACCTTC

j_call: TRBJ1-1
d_call: -
clone_size: -
v_call: TRBV29-1
cdr3_aa: CSVQRRAAPEAFF
cdr3_nt: TGCAGCGTCCAACGCCGGGCCGCACCCGAAGCTTTCTTT

j_call: TRBJ1-5
d_call: TRBD1
clone_size: -
v_call: TRBV6-5
cdr3_aa: CASSLDRGVRPQHF
cdr3_nt: TGTGCCAGCAGCCTGGACAGGGGAGTTCGGCCCCAGCATTTT

j_call: TRBJ1-1
d_call: -
clone_size: -
v_call: TRBV7-2
cdr3_aa: CASSKASGRANTEAFF
cdr3_nt: TGTGCCAGCAGCAAGGCTAGCGGCAGGGCGAACACTGAAGCTTTCTTT

j_call: TRBJ1-2
d_call: -
clone_size: -
v_call: TRBV19
cdr3_aa: CASSLSGRGYGYTF
cdr3_nt: TGTGCCAGTAGTCTGTCAGGGAGAGGCTATGGCTACACCTTC

j_call: TRBJ2-7
d_call: -
clone_size: few
v_call: TRBV6-5
cdr3_aa: CASRGSSYEQYF
cdr3_nt: TGTGCCAGCAGAGGGTCCTCCTACGAGCAGTACTTC

j_call: TRBJ2-7
d_call: TRBD1
clone_size: -
v_call: TRBV7-2
cdr3_aa: CASSTPGQTYEQYF
cdr3_nt: TGTGCCAGCAGCACGCCGGGACAGACCTACGAGCAGTACTTC

j_call: TRBJ2-1
d_call: -
clone_size: -
v_call: TRBV30
cdr3_aa: CAWSQVRNEQFF
cdr3_nt: TGTGCCTGGAGTCAAGTTCGGAATGAGCAGTTCTTC